This TCR beta chain comes out of a study of Ad26.COV2.S vaccination and SARS-CoV-2 variants. Sequencing was performed with immunoSEQ multiplex PCR; in TCRdb, only in-frame clones are kept and a portion is missing. The table includes about 350,000 clones, 75% to 90% detected once. The CDR3 extends over 17 amino acids. Germline V gene data show CDR1 as LNHDA and CDR2 as SQIVND (reference sequence). The V gene end was trimmed by 4 bases and the J gene end by 4 bases; junction bases not matched to a gene: 14. Treatment indicated: 15 to 20 received Ad26.COV2.S at low or high dose, single or two shots; 5 received placebo; per-sample allocation not given. Sampling happened 63 days after the first vaccine or placebo injection.

The TCR was taken from a person between 18 and 60 years old who received the Ad26.COV2.S COVID-19 vaccine or a placebo. The chain carries TRBV19 and TRBJ1-2, with TRBD1 matching 8 bases. Here the sequenced sample was peripheral blood, taken in a trial of Ad26.COV2.S vaccine versus placebo. CDR3 in amino acids: CASSTLSDRGISYGYTF. In DNA, the CDR3 is TGTGCCAGTAGTACCTTATCCGACAGGGGTATTTCCTATGGCTACACCTTC. The full variable domain, completed using reference TRBV19 and TRBJ1-2, is DGGITQSPKYLFRKEGQNVTLSCEQNLNHDAMYWYRQDPGQGLRLIYYSQIVNDFQKGDIAEGYSVSREKKESFPLTVTSAQKNPTAFYLCASSTLSDRGISYGYTFGSGTRLTVV.